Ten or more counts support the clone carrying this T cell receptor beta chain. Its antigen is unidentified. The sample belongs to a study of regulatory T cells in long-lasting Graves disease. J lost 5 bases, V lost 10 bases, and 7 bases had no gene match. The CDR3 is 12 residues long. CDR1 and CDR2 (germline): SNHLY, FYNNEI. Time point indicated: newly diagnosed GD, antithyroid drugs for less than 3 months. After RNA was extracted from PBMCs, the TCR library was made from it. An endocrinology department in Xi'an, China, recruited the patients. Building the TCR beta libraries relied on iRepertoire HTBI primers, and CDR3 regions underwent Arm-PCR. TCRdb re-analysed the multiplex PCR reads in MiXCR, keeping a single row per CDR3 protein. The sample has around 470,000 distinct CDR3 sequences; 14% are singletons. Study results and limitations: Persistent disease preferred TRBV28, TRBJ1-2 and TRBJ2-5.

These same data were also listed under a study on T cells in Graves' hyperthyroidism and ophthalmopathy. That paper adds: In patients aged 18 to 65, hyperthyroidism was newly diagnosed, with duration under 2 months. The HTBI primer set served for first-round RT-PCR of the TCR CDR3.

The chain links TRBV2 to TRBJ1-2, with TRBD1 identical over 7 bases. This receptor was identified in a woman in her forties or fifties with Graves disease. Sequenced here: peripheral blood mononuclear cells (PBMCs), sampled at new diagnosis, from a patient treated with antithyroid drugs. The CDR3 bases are TGTGCCATCACCACAGGGGAGTATGGCTACACCTTC. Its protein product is CAITTGEYGYTF.